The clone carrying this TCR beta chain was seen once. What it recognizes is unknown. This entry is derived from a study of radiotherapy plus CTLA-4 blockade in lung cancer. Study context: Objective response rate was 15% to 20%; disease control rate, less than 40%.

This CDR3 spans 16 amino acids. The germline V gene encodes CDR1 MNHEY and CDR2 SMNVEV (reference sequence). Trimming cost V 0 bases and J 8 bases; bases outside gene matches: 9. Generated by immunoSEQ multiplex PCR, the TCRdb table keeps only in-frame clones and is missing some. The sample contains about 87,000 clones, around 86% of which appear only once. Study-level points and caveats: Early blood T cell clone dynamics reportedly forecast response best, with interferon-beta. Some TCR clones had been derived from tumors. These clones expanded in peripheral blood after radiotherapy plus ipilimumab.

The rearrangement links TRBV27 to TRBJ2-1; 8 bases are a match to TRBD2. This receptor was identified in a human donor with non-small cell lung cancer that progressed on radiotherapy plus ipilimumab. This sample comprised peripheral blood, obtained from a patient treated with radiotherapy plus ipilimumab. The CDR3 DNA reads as TGTGCCAGCAGTTTATCCCCGGGACTAGGTGCCCATGAGCAGTTCTTC. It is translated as CASSLSPGLGAHEQFF.